The 8 T cell receptor beta chains presented below share a single source sample, sequenced in a study of CD4+ T cells in melanoma (dated by TCRdb to 2022 to 2024). Preparation of the library involved the immunoSEQ multiplex PCR assay. As stored in TCRdb, this immuneACCESS dataset retains in-frame rearrangements with V and J assigned. A fraction of the clones does not appear; measured against another copy, unresolved V genes explain less than half of the discrepancy, and the remainder lacks a known reason. Here the sample has about 50,000 clones; about 91% occur a single time. Over 9.5% of the sample lies in the top ten. The sample consisted of peripheral blood. Receptors were obtained from a human donor with melanoma.

This clone has a single count. The V call is TRBV21-1, the J call TRBJ2-2; the D call in the table, TRBD1, was not verified against the DNA. TRBV21-1 is termed a pseudogene. This CDR3 spans 17 amino acids. CDR3 sequence reads: CASSKGGTTGGNGELFF. CDR3 bases: TGTGCCAGCAGCAAGGGGGGGACGACAGGGGGCAACGGGGAGCTGTTTTTT.

The rearrangement uses TRBV2 and TRBJ2-3; 7 bases map to TRBD1. The CDR3 loop spans 12 amino acids. After removal of 6 bases from V and 6 bases from J, the junction contained 3 bases not matched to a gene. The germline V gene has CDR1 SNHLY and CDR2 FYNNEI. The CDR3 coding sequence is TGTGCCAGCAGAGACAGGGTGGATACGCAGTATTTT. Amino acid sequence: CASRDRVDTQYF.

The V call is TRBV19, the J call TRBJ1-3; 7 bases map to TRBD1. Germline loops: CDR1 LNHDA, CDR2 SQIVND (reference sequence). The J segment lost 2 bases and the V segment lost 3 bases, leaving 1 base of the junction unmatched. CDR3 size: 14 residues. This CDR3 is CASSMQGAGNTIYF. The CDR3 nucleotides are TGTGCCAGTAGTATGCAGGGGGCTGGAAACACCATATATTTT.

This clone was observed a handful of times. The chain is built from TRBV9 and TRBJ1-6, with 7 bases identical to TRBD1. V dropped 0 bases and J dropped 9; count of bases not matched to a gene: 6. Germline CDR1 is SGDLS and CDR2 is YYNGEE. CDR3 length: 15 amino acids. CDR3 in amino acids: CASSVATGVGSPLHF. The CDR3 DNA follows: TGTGCCAGCAGCGTAGCTACAGGGGTTGGTTCACCCCTCCACTTT.

The rearrangement joins TRBV18 to TRBJ2-7; maybe TRBD1 (6 bases). This CDR3 contains 17 residues. From germline, CDR1 is KGHSH and CDR2 LQKENI. V was pared by 0 bases and J by 4 bases, with 19 bases between. The CDR3 sequence: CASSPPRAGGVSYEQYF. The CDR3 region has the DNA TGTGCCAGCTCACCACCGAGGGCTGGGGGCGTTAGTTACGAGCAGTACTTC.

V and J are TRBV5-6 and TRBJ2-5; 9 bases align to TRBD1. The junction had 8 bases not matched to a gene; V was cut back by 4 bases and J by 4 bases. This CDR3 region has 15 residues. Germline CDR1 SGHDT, CDR2 YYEEEE. CDR3 in amino acids: CASSLRDRVGETQYF. CDR3 coding DNA: TGTGCCAGCAGCCTCCGGGACAGGGTAGGAGAGACCCAGTACTTC.

The chain combines TRBV6-1 with TRBJ1-2, with unresolved D. The CDR3 is 13 amino acids. V was clipped by 2 bases and J by 4 bases, with 8 bases between them. Per the germline V gene, CDR1 is MNHNS and CDR2 is SASEGT. DNA of the CDR3: TGTGCCAGCAGTGAAAGGCCATTCTATGGCTACACCTTC. Amino acid sequence: CASSERPFYGYTF.

The chain couples TRBV29-1 to TRBJ2-7, with D perhaps TRBD1 (5 bases). V was pared by 2 bases and J by 0 bases, with 11 bases between. The CDR3 is 14 residues long. Looked up from germline, CDR1 is SQVTM and CDR2 is ANQGSEA. The CDR3 bases are TGCAGCGTTGAATTGTTTGACAGCTCCTACGAGCAGTACTTC. Its protein product is CSVELFDSSYEQYF.